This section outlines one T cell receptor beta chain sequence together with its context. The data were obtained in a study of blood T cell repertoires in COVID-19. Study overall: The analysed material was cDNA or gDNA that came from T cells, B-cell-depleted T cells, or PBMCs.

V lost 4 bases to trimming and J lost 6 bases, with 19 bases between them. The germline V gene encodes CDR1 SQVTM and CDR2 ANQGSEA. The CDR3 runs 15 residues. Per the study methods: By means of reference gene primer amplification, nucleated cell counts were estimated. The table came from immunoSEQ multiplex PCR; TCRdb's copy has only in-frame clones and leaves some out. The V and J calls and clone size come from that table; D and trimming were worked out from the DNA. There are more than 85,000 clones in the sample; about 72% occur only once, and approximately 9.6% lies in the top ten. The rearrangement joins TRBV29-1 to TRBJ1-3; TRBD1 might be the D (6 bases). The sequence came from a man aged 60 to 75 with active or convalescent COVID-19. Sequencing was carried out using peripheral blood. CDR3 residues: CSVGGGLKMENTIYF. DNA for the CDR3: TGCAGCGTTGGGGGGGGCTTGAAGATGGAAAACACCATATATTTT.